The 10 T cell receptor beta chains below were found in one sample sequenced in a study of human T cells and chemical hapten exposure. Regarding time point: patch test 1, 2 weeks after DPC sensitization. Treatment specified: therapeutic diphenylcyclopropenone sensitization with weekly scalp DPC. TCRdb reprocessed the RACE reads with MiXCR, giving one entry per CDR3 protein. The sample has under 450,000 distinct CDR3 sequences; more than 4.5% are singletons. The starting material was whole blood, obtained in connection with sensitization to the hapten diphenylcyclopropenone (DPC). The receptors were sampled from a woman between 50 and 59 years old with alopecia areata. Some clones in this sample may be carry-over from other donors' samples.

This clonotype was seen a few times. V gene TRBV27 combines with J gene TRBJ1-2; possibly TRBD1 for D (5 bases). The germline V gene encodes CDR1 MNHEY and CDR2 SMNVEV (reference sequence). This CDR3 has 17 amino acids. Deletions cut 1 base from V and 3 bases from J, with 18 bases between. The CDR3, as DNA: TGTGCCAGCAGTTTATTCCCCCGCGGGGGGAGATACTATGGCTACACCTTC. It translates to CASSLFPRGGRYYGYTF.

This clonotype has at least ten counts. This chain links TRBV20-1 with TRBJ2-3; a weak D match, TRBD1 (6 bases). Germline lookup yields CDR1 DFQATT and CDR2 SNEGSKA (reference sequence). This CDR3 region has 15 residues. V was shortened by 0 bases and J by 6 bases, with 16 bases between the two germline ends. The CDR3 sequence is CSAREETGRADTQYF. CDR3 bases: TGCAGTGCTAGAGAGGAAACAGGGAGAGCGGATACGCAGTATTTT.

This clonotype was counted a few times. The gene calls are TRBV4-3 and TRBJ1-2, with 7 bases identical to TRBD1. Trimming at V came to 3 bases and at J to 0 bases, leaving 10 bases not matched to a gene. CDR1 and CDR2 (germline): LGHNA, YSLEER. This CDR3 spans 17 amino acids. The chain's CDR3 is CASSQSRDSGANYGYTF. CDR3 DNA sequence: TGCGCCAGCAGCCAGAGCCGGGACAGCGGAGCTAACTATGGCTACACCTTC.

A few counts support this clonotype. The J gene is TRBJ1-2, the V gene TRBV12-3 or TRBV12-4, with a tentative D call TRBD1 (6 bases). Trimming shortened V by 7 bases and J by 4 bases, and 13 bases separated the two germline ends. This CDR3 has 13 amino acids. The CDR3 DNA reads as TGTGCCAGCACCCGGGACATCCTCTATGGCTACACCTTC. Translated, it gives CASTRDILYGYTF.

This clonotype was observed many times. The chain uses TRBV24-1 and TRBJ2-3; D may match TRBD1 or TRBD2 (5 bases each). The V end was cut by 9 bases, the J end by 2 bases, with 17 bases between. This CDR3 region has 15 residues. Germline V CDR1 and CDR2: KGHDR, SFDVKD. CDR3 DNA: TGTGCCACCGGGGCGGGCAGAAGACCCACAGATACGCAGTATTTT. Its translation: CATGAGRRPTDTQYF.

This clonotype was counted ten times or more. A much larger clone differs by one base, so this may be a read error. The V gene is TRBV9, the J gene TRBJ1-5; D ambiguous. This CDR3 spans 13 amino acids. The ends were cut back, 0 bases at V and 0 bases at J, with 1 base in the middle. Germline CDR1 and CDR2: SGDLS and YYNGEE. The CDR3 is CASSVASNQPQHF. The CDR3, as DNA: TGTGCCAGCAGCGTAGCTAGCAATCAGCCCCAGCATTTT.

This clonotype turned up a few times. The rearrangement uses TRBV5-1 and TRBJ2-7; D possibly matches TRBD1 or TRBD2 (5 bases each). Trimming cost V 4 bases and J 6 bases, with 20 bases left between them. The CDR3 consists of 15 residues. CDR1 SGHRS and CDR2 YFSETQ come from the germline V gene. In nucleotides, the CDR3 is TGCGCCAGCAGCCCGGGGCAGTCCGAAGTATCCGAGCAGTACTTC. Encoded protein: CASSPGQSEVSEQYF.

This clonotype was seen at least ten times. The chain has TRBV27 and TRBJ1-1, with D unresolved. The ends were cut back, 6 bases at V and 7 bases at J, with 9 bases in the middle. This CDR3 has 11 amino acids. Germline CDR1 is MNHEY and CDR2 is SMNVEV (reference sequence). CDR3 residues: CASSDGNEAFF. The CDR3 region has the DNA TGTGCCAGCAGCGATGGCAATGAAGCTTTCTTT.

This chain connects TRBV9 to TRBJ2-3; 10 bases line up with TRBD2. This CDR3 region has 15 residues. Germline-derived CDR1 and CDR2 are SGDLS and YYNGEE. Trimming took 3 bases from V and 4 from J; bases not matched to a gene: 5. The CDR3 bases are TGTGCCAGCAGCGGGGGGACTAGCGAGGCAGATACGCAGTATTTT. It translates to CASSGGTSEADTQYF.

This clonotype was counted many times. The rearrangement joins TRBV4-3 to TRBJ2-3; 7 bases map to TRBD2. Unmatched junction bases numbered 9, after V lost 4 bases and J lost 2 bases. The CDR3 covers 16 residues. Germline V gene lookup returns CDR1 LGHNA and CDR2 YSLEER. CDR3: CASSRGEGRATDTQYF. The CDR3 coding sequence is TGCGCCAGCAGCCGTGGCGAGGGGAGGGCCACAGATACGCAGTATTTT.